The TCR beta chain under discussion was sequenced for a study of immune characterization of retroperitoneal liposarcoma. The CDR3 contains 14 residues. Germline-derived CDR1 and CDR2 are SGHVS and FNYEAQ. TCRdb analysed the PCR reads with MiXCR anew, one entry per CDR3 protein. This sample has some 1,500 distinct CDR3 sequences, with around 40% found just once. The chain links TRBV7-6 to TRBJ2-5; the D gene could be TRBD1 or TRBD2 (5 bases each). The J call may be in error: the DNA end matches TRBJ2-1 better. The sequence derives from a male donor with retroperitoneal liposarcoma. Sequencing was done on a sample of tumor tissue. CDR3 sequence reads: CASSFSGFGETQFF. CDR3 coding DNA: TGTGCCAGCAGCTTTTCAGGGTTTGGGGAGACCCAGTTCTTC.